A single sample gave rise to the 15 T cell receptor beta chains below, sequenced in a study of T cells in Graves' hyperthyroidism and ophthalmopathy. RNA transcripts gave rise to amplified TCR beta CDR3 regions. Using the HTBI primer set, a first-round RT-PCR was run on the TCR CDR3. Each CDR3 protein gets one entry after TCRdb re-called the multiplex PCR reads with MiXCR. The sample has under 750,000 distinct CDR3 sequences, about 19% seen once; the top ten hold around 17%. Sequencing was performed on blood. All receptors come from a woman aged 45 to 65 with Graves' hyperthyroidism that later progressed to Graves' ophthalmopathy.

This clonotype was observed at least ten times. This chain joins TRBV11-3 and TRBJ2-7, with D perhaps assigned TRBD1 or TRBD2 (7 bases each). The ends were cut back, 5 bases at V and 5 bases at J, with 19 bases in the middle. This CDR3 region has 15 residues. CDR1 SGHNT and CDR2 YENEEA come from the germline V gene. Here the CDR3 reads CASSPRGRGPNEQYF. The DNA for the CDR3 is TGTGCCAGCAGCCCGAGAGGGAGGGGGCCTAACGAGCAGTACTTC.

There are a few counts of this clonotype. This chain links TRBV14 with TRBJ1-2; 8 nucleotides align to TRBD1. The V gene's germline CDR1 is SGHDN and CDR2 FVKESK. The CDR3 sequence is 15 residues long. With V trimmed by 0 bases and J by 7 bases, 7 bases remained unmatched. This CDR3 reads CASSQDPRTGGGYTF. The CDR3 nucleotides are TGTGCCAGCAGCCAAGATCCCCGAACAGGGGGTGGCTACACCTTC.

The rearrangement uses TRBV18 and TRBJ1-2; 10 nucleotides agree with TRBD1. From germline, CDR1 is KGHSH and CDR2 LQKENI. Losses at the gene ends were 3 bases for V and 3 bases for J; bases not matched to a gene: 7. The length of the CDR3 is 16 residues. In DNA, the CDR3 is TGTGCCAGCTCACCGACGGGGACAGGGGCGGACTATGGCTACACCTTC. Its translation is CASSPTGTGADYGYTF. The variable domain in full, with the rest retrieved from reference TRBV18 and TRBJ1-2, is NAGVMQNPRHLVRRRGQEARLRCSPMKGHSHVYWYRQLPEEGLKFMVYLQKENIIDESGMPKERFSAEFPKEGPSILRIQQVVRGDSAAYFCASSPTGTGADYGYTFGSGTRLTVV.

CDR3: CASSPSVLGPHFSPLHF. The CDR3 nucleotides are TGTGCCAGCAGCCCGTCGGTATTGGGTCCTCATTTTTCACCCCTCCACTTT. The V gene is TRBV7-9, the J gene TRBJ1-6; D ambiguous. The CDR3 has 17 amino acids. Looked up from germline, CDR1 is SEHNR and CDR2 is FQNEAQ (reference sequence). Trimming removed 5 bases from V and 9 bases from J, with 23 bases in between. The variable domain in full, with the rest retrieved from reference TRBV7-9 and TRBJ1-6, is DTGVSQNPRHKITKRGQNVTFRCDPISEHNRLYWYRQTLGQGPEFLTYFQNEAQLEKSRLLSDRFSAERPKGSFSTLEIQRTEQGDSAMYLCASSPSVLGPHFSPLHFGNGTRLTVT.

This clonotype appeared a few times. V gene TRBV6-2 or TRBV6-3 combines with J gene TRBJ2-5, with 15 nucleotides matching TRBD2. Germline V gives CDR1 MNHEY, CDR2 SVGEGT. Trimming at V came to 7 bases and at J to 1 base, leaving 13 bases not matched to a gene. The CDR3 spans 19 residues. The CDR3 sequence is CASTQLLGLAGGTQETQYF. The DNA of the CDR3 is TGTGCCAGCACCCAACTCCTGGGACTAGCGGGGGGCACCCAAGAGACCCAGTACTTC.

This clonotype was seen repeatedly, ten times or more. This sequence joins TRBV3-1 and TRBJ1-2, with 8 bases matching TRBD1. CDR3 size: 14 residues. V lost 2 bases and J lost 7; bases outside the gene matches: 6. Germline V CDR1 and CDR2: LGHDT, YNNKEL (reference sequence). CDR3 sequence reads: CASSQRTGTVGYTF. CDR3 in DNA: TGTGCCAGCAGCCAAAGGACAGGGACGGTTGGCTACACCTTC.

The chain joins TRBV6-1 to TRBJ2-7; 9 bases line up with TRBD1. The CDR3 runs 14 residues. The trim removed 5 bases at V and 4 bases at J, leaving 6 bases unmatched. Germline V gene sequence: CDR1 MNHNS, CDR2 SASEGT. DNA of the CDR3: TGTGCCAGCAGTTACCGGGACAGGGTTTACGAGCAGTACTTC. Encoded protein: CASSYRDRVYEQYF.

The V call is TRBV27, the J call TRBJ2-7, with D unclear. Germline V lookup: CDR1 MNHEY, CDR2 SMNVEV (reference sequence). The CDR3 extends over 14 amino acids. V dropped 2 bases and J dropped 0 bases, with 8 bases sitting between them. The CDR3 region has the DNA TGTGCCAGCAGTTTAAAGCCATCCTCCTACGAGCAGTACTTC. Amino acid sequence: CASSLKPSSYEQYF.

A few counts support this clonotype. The rearrangement joins TRBV5-1 to TRBJ2-2, with 10 nucleotides matching TRBD1. V dropped 7 bases and J dropped 6; count of bases not matched to a gene: 15. Germline CDR1 and CDR2: SGHRS and YFSETQ. This CDR3 spans 17 amino acids. The CDR3 reads CASASPRDRGFSGELFF. CDR3 nucleotides: TGCGCCAGCGCGAGCCCCCGGGACAGGGGTTTTTCCGGGGAGCTGTTTTTT.

The rearrangement joins TRBV2 to TRBJ1-4, with 7 positions matching TRBD1. CDR1 SNHLY and CDR2 FYNNEI come from the germline V gene. The V and J ends lost 6 bases and 2 bases, in that order; junction bases with no gene match: 12. This CDR3 spans 17 amino acids. The chain's CDR3 is CASSESSGRGTNEKLFF. DNA for the CDR3: TGTGCCAGCAGCGAATCTAGCGGCAGGGGGACTAATGAAAAACTGTTTTTT. Complete variable domain (other parts from reference TRBV2 and TRBJ1-4): EPEVTQTPSHQVTQMGQEVILRCVPISNHLYFYWYRQILGQKVEFLVSFYNNEISEKSEIFDDQFSVERPDGSNFTLKIRSTKLEDSAMYFCASSESSGRGTNEKLFFGSGTQLSVL.

This clonotype was seen only a few times. This chain joins TRBV24-1 and TRBJ1-3; no reliable D call. The CDR3 spans 14 residues. Germline V gives CDR1 KGHDR, CDR2 SFDVKD. Trimming took 12 bases from V and 0 from J, leaving 14 bases between them. The CDR3 sequence: CAPCPFGSGNTIYF. The CDR3 bases are TGTGCCCCCTGCCCTTTCGGCTCTGGAAACACCATATATTTT.

This clonotype was seen once. As DNA, the CDR3 is TGTGCCAGCAGCGTAGCTAAGTGGGGACGGTGGAAGATAATAACTTCACCCCTCCACTTT. Protein product: CASSVAKWGRWKIITSPLHF. The gene calls are TRBV9 and TRBJ1-6; perhaps TRBD1 as D (5 bases). Germline-derived CDR1 and CDR2 are SGDLS and YYNGEE. This CDR3 is built from 20 residues. The V end lost 0 bases, the J end lost 9 bases, and 28 bases lay between the germline ends. The full variable domain, in which reference TRBV9 and TRBJ1-6 provide the parts outside the CDR3, is DSGVTQTPKHLITATGQRVTLRCSPRSGDLSVYWYQQSLDQGLQFLIQYYNGEERAKGNILERFSAQQFPDLHSELNLSSLELGDSALYFCASSVAKWGRWKIITSPLHFGNGTRLTVT.

The chain combines TRBV5-6 with TRBJ2-7; 9 nucleotides agree with TRBD1. The CDR3 loop spans 15 amino acids. Germline CDR1 reads SGHDT; CDR2 reads YYEEEE. The V and J ends lost 0 bases and 3 bases, in that order; junction bases with no gene match: 4. As DNA, the CDR3 is TGTGCCAGCAGCTTGGCCTCGGACAGGGGCTACGAGCAGTACTTC. This sequence encodes CASSLASDRGYEQYF.

This clonotype was seen a handful of times. The chain has TRBV30 and TRBJ2-7; no definite D call. Trimming took off 0 bases at V and 4 bases at J, with 7 bases between the two ends. The V gene's germline CDR1 is GTSNPN and CDR2 SVGIG (reference sequence). The CDR3 has 12 residues. Here the CDR3 DNA reads TGTGCCTGGAGTGTACGAGCTTACGAGCAGTACTTC. Its protein product is CAWSVRAYEQYF.

This chain uses TRBV2 with TRBJ2-4; D might be TRBD1 (5 bases). The CDR3 runs to 16 residues. Trimming removed 0 bases from V and 3 bases from J, with 12 bases in between. Germline V gene lookup returns CDR1 SNHLY and CDR2 FYNNEI. The CDR3 is CASSEALRGVKNIQYF. The CDR3 region has the DNA TGTGCCAGCAGTGAAGCGCTTAGGGGCGTCAAAAACATTCAGTACTTC.